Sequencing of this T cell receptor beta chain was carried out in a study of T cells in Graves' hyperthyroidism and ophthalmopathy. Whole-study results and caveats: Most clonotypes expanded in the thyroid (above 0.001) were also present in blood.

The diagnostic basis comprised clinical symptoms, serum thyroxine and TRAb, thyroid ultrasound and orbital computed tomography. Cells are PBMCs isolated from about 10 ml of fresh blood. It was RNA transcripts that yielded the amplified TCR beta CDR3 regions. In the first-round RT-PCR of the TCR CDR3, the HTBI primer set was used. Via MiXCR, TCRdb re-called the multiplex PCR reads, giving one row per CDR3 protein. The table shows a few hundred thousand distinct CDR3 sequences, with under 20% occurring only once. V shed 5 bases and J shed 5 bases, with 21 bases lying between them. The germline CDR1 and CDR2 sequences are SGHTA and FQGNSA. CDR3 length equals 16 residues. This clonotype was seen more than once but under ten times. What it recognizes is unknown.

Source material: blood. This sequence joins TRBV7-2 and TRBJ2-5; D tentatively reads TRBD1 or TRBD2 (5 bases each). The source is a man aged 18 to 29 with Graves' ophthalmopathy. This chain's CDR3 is CASSPTGTSYWETQYF. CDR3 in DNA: TGTGCCAGCAGCCCTACCGGGACGAGCTATTGGGAGACCCAGTACTTC. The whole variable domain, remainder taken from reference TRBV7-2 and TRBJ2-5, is GAGVSQSPSNKVTEKGKDVELRCDPISGHTALYWYRQSLGQGLEFLIYFQGNSAPDKSGLPSDRFSAERTGGSVSTLTIQRTQQEDSAVYLCASSPTGTSYWETQYFGPGTRLLVL.